The 27 T cell receptor beta chains below were found in one sample sequenced in a study of T cell changes during pregnancy in multiple sclerosis. Repertoires were generated with immunoSEQ multiplex PCR, while TCRdb's copy carries only in-frame clones and drops some. The data contain about 68,000 clones, about nine tenths of them singletons. The specimen comprised peripheral blood, sampled in the third trimester of pregnancy. These receptor sequences come from a female donor with multiple sclerosis, enrolled in a pregnancy study.

The chain employs TRBV7-2 and TRBJ2-5, with TRBD1 matching 7 bases. The CDR3 has 16 amino acids. The V and J ends lost 5 bases and 4 bases, in that order; junction bases with no gene match: 13. Germline assignment: CDR1 SGHTA and CDR2 FQGNSA. In nucleotides, the CDR3 is TGTGCCAGCAGCGGGCAGCGACAGGGCCTGAGAGAGACCCAGTACTTC. Encoded protein: CASSGQRQGLRETQYF.

The genes are TRBV6-1 and TRBJ1-1; TRBD1 matches at 7 bases. The CDR3 length is 14 residues. J gave up 2 bases and V 5 bases, and 5 bases lay outside the gene matches. The germline CDR1 and CDR2 sequences are MNHNS and SASEGT. CDR3 residues: CASSLQGSNTEAFF. CDR3 DNA: TGTGCCAGCAGTCTACAGGGGAGTAACACTGAAGCTTTCTTT.

The V call is TRBV11-3, the J call TRBJ2-5, with a weak D call TRBD1 (6 bases). Trimming took off 5 bases at V and 7 bases at J, with 17 bases between the two ends. CDR1 is SGHNT and CDR2 is YENEEA in the germline V gene. This CDR3 has 14 amino acids. The CDR3 DNA sequence: TGTGCCAGCAGCCTGACAGGAACGGAAAGGACCCAGTACTTC. It codes for CASSLTGTERTQYF.

V usage is TRBV18 and J usage is TRBJ2-7; D call uncertain. The CDR3 spans 15 residues. Germline values: CDR1 KGHSH, CDR2 LQKENI. Trimming stripped 2 bases from V and 2 bases from J, with 13 bases between. As DNA, the CDR3 is TGTGCCAGCTCACCAAGGCAAGCGATCACCTACGAGCAGTACTTC. It yields the protein CASSPRQAITYEQYF.

The CDR3 nucleotides read TGTGCCTGGAGCCCAGGGGGCGCGGCTTTCTTT. Translation: CAWSPGGAAFF. The gene calls are TRBV30 and TRBJ1-1, with 8 bases fitting TRBD1. The CDR3 extends over 11 amino acids. CDR1 and CDR2 (germline): GTSNPN, SVGIG (reference sequence). Germline trimming cut 3 bases from V and 11 bases from J; bases unmatched to any gene: 5.

This chain joins TRBV27 and TRBJ1-1, with no clear D. This CDR3 has 13 amino acids. CDR1 is MNHEY, CDR2 SMNVEV, per germline (reference sequence). V lost 4 bases and J 6 bases, leaving 12 bases between the germline ends. The CDR3 region has the DNA TGTGCCAGCAGTTGGGCAGTTTCGGCTGAAGCTTTCTTT. Its protein is CASSWAVSAEAFF.

The rearrangement links TRBV19 to TRBJ2-7, with 11 bases lining up with TRBD2. CDR1 is LNHDA, CDR2 SQIVND, per germline (reference sequence). This CDR3 contains 16 residues. V shed 5 bases and J 3 bases; nucleotides not matched to a gene: 9. CDR3 nucleotides: TGTGCCAGTAGTGAAAGAGGGACTAGCGGAGACTACGAGCAGTACTTC. Amino acids: CASSERGTSGDYEQYF.

The V gene is TRBV14, the J gene TRBJ1-1; the D gene is possibly TRBD1 (5 bases). This CDR3 comprises 12 residues. V was trimmed by 2 bases and J by 10 bases, leaving 11 bases between them. The germline CDR1 and CDR2 sequences are SGHDN and FVKESK. As DNA, the CDR3 is TGTGCCAGCAGCCAAAGACCGACAGCAGCTTTCTTT. The encoded protein is CASSQRPTAAFF.

This chain connects TRBV6-1 to TRBJ1-2; 7 nucleotides match TRBD1. CDR1 and CDR2 from the germline V gene are MNHNS and SASEGT. Losses at the gene ends were 8 bases for V and 5 bases for J; bases not matched to a gene: 8. CDR3 size: 13 residues. The CDR3 sequence: CASLRQGRYGYTF. The DNA for the CDR3 is TGTGCCAGCCTGCGACAGGGTCGGTATGGCTACACCTTC.

In its sample, this clone was seen once. This chain links TRBV21-1 with TRBJ2-7; no DNA check was done on the table's D call, TRBD2. TRBV21-1 represents a pseudogene. This CDR3 is built from 16 residues. CDR3 sequence (DNA): TGTGCCAGCAGCAATAGACTAGCGGGCTTACGCTACGAGCAGTACTTC. Its translation: CASSNRLAGLRYEQYF.

V usage is TRBV27 and J usage is TRBJ2-2, with TRBD1 matching 11 bases. Germline loops: CDR1 MNHEY, CDR2 SMNVEV (reference sequence). The J segment lost 5 bases and the V segment lost 6 bases, leaving 14 bases of the junction unmatched. This CDR3 region has 18 residues. CDR3: CASSYVPDRGRWTGELFF. CDR3 bases: TGTGCCAGCAGCTACGTACCGGACAGGGGGCGATGGACCGGGGAGCTGTTTTTT.

The chain uses TRBV11-2 and TRBJ2-7; 9 bases agree with TRBD2. CDR1 is SGHAT and CDR2 is FQNNGV in the germline V gene. The ends lost 3 bases at V and 2 bases at J; junction bases unmatched: 5. CDR3 length equals 15 residues. The CDR3 DNA follows: TGTGCCAGCAGCTTGGCTAGCGGGGCCCCCTACGAGCAGTACTTC. Translated: CASSLASGAPYEQYF. Together with reference TRBV11-2 and TRBJ2-7, the CDR3 gives the full variable domain: EAGVAQSPRYKIIEKRQSVAFWCNPISGHATLYWYQQILGQGPKLLIQFQNNGVVDDSQLPKDRFSAERLKGVDSTLKIQPAKLEDSAVYLCASSLASGAPYEQYFGPGTRLTVT.

The genes are TRBV6-6 and TRBJ2-7; 7 bases align to TRBD1. Germline trimming cut 2 bases from V and 0 bases from J; bases unmatched to any gene: 1. The CDR3 is 14 residues long. Germline V CDR1 and CDR2: MNHNY, SVGAGI (reference sequence). CDR3 bases: TGTGCCAGCAGTTACCGGGACAGCTCCTACGAGCAGTACTTC. Amino acid sequence: CASSYRDSSYEQYF.

The rearrangement uses TRBV27 and TRBJ2-5; 8 bases match TRBD1. Germline CDR1 MNHEY, CDR2 SMNVEV (reference sequence). The CDR3 sequence is 16 residues long. Losses at the gene ends were 6 bases for V and 2 bases for J; bases not matched to a gene: 11. CDR3 protein: CASRILGTGIQETQYF. CDR3 in DNA: TGTGCCAGCAGAATACTGGGGACAGGAATACAAGAGACCCAGTACTTC.

J is TRBJ2-7 and V is TRBV11-2; 9 bases map to TRBD2. V lost 7 bases to trimming and J lost 5 bases; unmatched junction nucleotides: 12. The CDR3 is 15 amino acids. The V gene's germline CDR1 is SGHAT and CDR2 FQNNGV. The CDR3 loop is CASNPWGTSRHEQYF. The CDR3 bases are TGTGCCAGCAACCCCTGGGGGACTAGCAGACACGAGCAGTACTTC.

This clone was counted only a few times. V gene TRBV27 combines with J gene TRBJ1-1, with D possibly TRBD1 on 5 matching bases. Trimming stripped 7 bases from V and 4 bases from J, with 16 bases between. The CDR3 loop spans 14 amino acids. Germline CDR1 and CDR2: MNHEY and SMNVEV (reference sequence). CDR3 bases: TGTGCCAGCACCGGTTTCCCCGGGGGCACTGAAGCTTTCTTT. It codes for CASTGFPGGTEAFF.

The J gene is TRBJ2-2, the V gene TRBV19, with D possibly matching TRBD1 (6 bases). The CDR3 has 16 amino acids. CDR1 is LNHDA, CDR2 SQIVND, per germline (reference sequence). The V end lost 3 bases, the J end lost 4 bases, and 15 bases lay between the germline ends. The CDR3 sequence: CASSILSGVGTGELFF. The CDR3 coding sequence is TGTGCCAGTAGTATCTTATCAGGGGTTGGCACCGGGGAGCTGTTTTTT.

J is TRBJ1-2 and V is TRBV21-1; the table assigns TRBD1, which was not confirmed against the DNA. TRBV21-1 is assigned pseudogene status. This CDR3 is 12 amino acids long. The CDR3 DNA is TGTGCCAGCGGCCGAAAATTTAATGGCTACACCTTC. It codes for CASGRKFNGYTF.

The chain employs TRBV5-1 and TRBJ2-1; tentatively, D is TRBD2 (5 bases). Trimming took off 2 bases at V and 5 bases at J, with 14 bases between the two ends. Germline values: CDR1 SGHRS, CDR2 YFSETQ. This CDR3 is built from 15 residues. The CDR3 here is CASSFGSSSDNEQFF. The DNA of the CDR3 is TGCGCCAGCAGCTTTGGGAGTAGCAGCGACAATGAGCAGTTCTTC.

The chain couples TRBV25-1 to TRBJ1-2; D unresolved. The CDR3 spans 12 residues. V was shortened by 5 bases and J by 0 bases, with 4 bases between the two germline ends. Germline values: CDR1 MGHDK, CDR2 SYGVNS. The CDR3 nucleotides read TGTGCCAGCAGTAGAGCTAACTATGGCTACACCTTC. Its translation: CASSRANYGYTF.

The chain joins TRBV4-2 to TRBJ2-6; TRBD1 is a possible D gene (5 bases). This CDR3 has 19 amino acids. Trimming cost V 0 bases and J 4 bases, with 19 bases left between them. The germline gives CDR1 LGHNA, CDR2 YNFKEQ. In DNA form, the CDR3 reads TGTGCCAGCAGCCAAGAAAAGGGTATAAGGGGCGCGGGGGCCAACGTCCTGACTTTC. As protein: CASSQEKGIRGAGANVLTF.

This clone was found a few times. The V call is TRBV5-4, the J call TRBJ2-2; TRBD2 agrees at 8 bases. Per the germline V gene, CDR1 is SGHNT and CDR2 is YYREEE (reference sequence). CDR3 size: 15 residues. Losses at the gene ends were 4 bases for V and 4 bases for J; bases not matched to a gene: 6. This CDR3 reads CASSPGGGTTGELFF. Here the CDR3 DNA reads TGTGCCAGCAGCCCGGGGGGGGGAACCACCGGGGAGCTGTTTTTT.

The CDR3 sequence is CASSSTQGVDGELFF. The CDR3 DNA reads as TGTGCCAGCAGTTCGACTCAGGGGGTCGACGGGGAGCTGTTTTTT. This chain joins TRBV27 and TRBJ2-2; 7 bases map to TRBD1. The V segment lost 4 bases and the J segment 7 bases; nucleotides outside the gene matches: 9. The CDR3 consists of 15 residues. From germline, CDR1 is MNHEY and CDR2 SMNVEV (reference sequence).

J is TRBJ1-1 and V is TRBV9; 8 positions match TRBD1. CDR1 SGDLS and CDR2 YYNGEE come from the germline V gene. The ends lost 2 bases at V and 2 bases at J; junction bases unmatched: 5. The CDR3 length is 15 residues. The CDR3 coding sequence is TGTGCCAGCAGCGTTCGGACAGGGCCAAACACTGAAGCTTTCTTT. It codes for CASSVRTGPNTEAFF.

The chain employs TRBV5-6 and TRBJ1-1; D is unresolved. The CDR3 runs to 13 residues. The germline V gene has CDR1 SGHDT and CDR2 YYEEEE. V was clipped by 4 bases and J by 1 base, with 8 bases between them. Written as DNA, the CDR3 is TGTGCCAGCAGCCCCGGAGGGAACACTGAAGCTTTCTTT. Amino acid sequence: CASSPGGNTEAFF. The complete variable domain, with remaining parts taken from reference TRBV5-6 and TRBJ1-1, reads DAGVTQSPTHLIKTRGQQVTLRCSPKSGHDTVSWYQQALGQGPQFIFQYYEEEERQRGNFPDRFSGHQFPNYSSELNVNALLLGDSALYLCASSPGGNTEAFFGQGTRLTVV.

This chain links TRBV7-9 with TRBJ1-4; D unclear. V was clipped by 1 base and J by 0 bases, with 6 bases between them. Per germline, CDR1 SEHNR and CDR2 FQNEAQ (reference sequence). This CDR3 contains 15 residues. This chain's CDR3 is CASSLVGATNEKLFF. In DNA, the CDR3 is TGTGCCAGCAGCTTAGTCGGAGCAACTAATGAAAAACTGTTTTTT.

This chain joins TRBV11-1 and TRBJ2-7; the D gene is possibly TRBD1 (6 bases). The CDR3 is 13 amino acids. Germline V lookup: CDR1 SGHAT, CDR2 FQDESV (reference sequence). V lost 7 bases to trimming and J lost 2 bases, with 12 bases between them. CDR3 loop: CASTQGIAYEQYF. The CDR3 DNA is TGTGCCAGCACCCAGGGGATTGCCTACGAGCAGTACTTC.